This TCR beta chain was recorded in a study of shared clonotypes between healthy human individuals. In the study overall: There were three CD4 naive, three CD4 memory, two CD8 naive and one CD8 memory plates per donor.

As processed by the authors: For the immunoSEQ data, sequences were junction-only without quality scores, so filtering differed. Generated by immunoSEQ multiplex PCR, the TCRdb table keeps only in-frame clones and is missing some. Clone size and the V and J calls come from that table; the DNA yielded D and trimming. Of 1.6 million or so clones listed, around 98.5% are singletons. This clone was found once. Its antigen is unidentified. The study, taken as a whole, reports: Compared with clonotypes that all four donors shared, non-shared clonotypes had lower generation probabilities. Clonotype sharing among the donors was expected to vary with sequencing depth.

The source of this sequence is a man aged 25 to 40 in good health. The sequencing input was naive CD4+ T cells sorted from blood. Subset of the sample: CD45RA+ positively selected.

CDR3 protein: CASSKLSGPQPDTQYF. In DNA, the CDR3 is TGTGCCAGCAGCAAACTTAGCGGGCCCCAACCAGATACGCAGTATTTT. The rearrangement links TRBV11-2 to TRBJ2-3; 7 bases are a match to TRBD2. V lost 5 bases to trimming and J lost 4 bases; unmatched junction nucleotides: 12. The CDR3 runs 16 residues. Germline V gene lookup returns CDR1 SGHAT and CDR2 FQNNGV.